The present TCR beta chain was sequenced within a study of cytomegalovirus exposure and HLA in healthy donors. At the level of the study: The roughly 120 million unique TCR beta sequences, from around 200 million T cells, were found by an earlier analysis.

Study-level results: The authors enumerated roughly 180 TCR beta chains as linked to cytomegalovirus.

Worth noting for this clone: Its antigen is unidentified.

Researchers ran the PCR with 60 Vbeta and 13 Jbeta primers. Assay used: immunoSEQ multiplex PCR; TCRdb lists only in-frame clones, some missing. Among around 170,000 clones listed, 80% were seen once. The germline V gene encodes CDR1 SGDLS and CDR2 YYNGEE. This CDR3 contains 15 residues. With 4 bases clipped from V and 2 bases from J, the junction kept 6 bases outside the gene matches. The sequence derives from a man between 40 and 49 years old in good health and CMV-seropositive. This chain joins TRBV9 and TRBJ2-1; 7 nucleotides match TRBD2. The sample comprised PBMCs. The CDR3 sequence: CASSRTSAAYNEQFF. The CDR3, as DNA: TGTGCCAGCAGCAGAACTAGCGCGGCCTACAATGAGCAGTTCTTC. Supplemented by reference TRBV9 and TRBJ2-1, the full variable domain reads DSGVTQTPKHLITATGQRVTLRCSPRSGDLSVYWYQQSLDQGLQFLIQYYNGEERAKGNILERFSAQQFPDLHSELNLSSLELGDSALYFCASSRTSAAYNEQFFGPGTRLTVL.